The next 9 T cell receptor beta chains were all read from a single sample in a study of human T cells and chemical hapten exposure. MiXCR, applied by TCRdb to the RACE reads, yields one record per CDR3 protein. Of fewer than 150,000 distinct CDR3 sequences in the sample, approximately 12% were seen once. Documented time point: patch test 2, 6 weeks after DPC sensitization. Treatment in this sample: therapeutic diphenylcyclopropenone sensitization with weekly scalp DPC. Sequences were derived from whole blood, sampled in connection with sensitization to the hapten diphenylcyclopropenone (DPC). Every receptor here comes from a woman aged 45-65 years with alopecia areata. Some clones in this sample may be carry-over from other donors' samples.

This clonotype was observed a handful of times. J is TRBJ1-2 and V is TRBV29-1; 7 nucleotides agree with TRBD1. V trimming: 8 bases; J trimming: 1 base; junction bases outside the gene matches: 4. This CDR3 has 12 amino acids. The germline V gene has CDR1 SQVTM and CDR2 ANQGSEA. In DNA, the CDR3 is TGCAGCTTACGACAGGGTAACTATGGCTACACCTTC. Translated: CSLRQGNYGYTF.

This clonotype was seen a handful of times. The rearrangement joins TRBV4-1 to TRBJ2-1; D tentatively reads TRBD1 or TRBD2 (7 bases each). Trimming removed 2 bases at V and 4 bases at J, with 18 bases between. Germline V gives CDR1 MGHRA, CDR2 YSYEKL. The CDR3 is 17 residues long. CDR3 nucleotide sequence: TGCGCCAGCAGCCAAACGCTACAGGGGAGGGGGTACAATGAGCAGTTCTTC. Translated: CASSQTLQGRGYNEQFF.

The chain is built from TRBV5-1 and TRBJ2-7; no definite D call. From germline, CDR1 is SGHRS and CDR2 YFSETQ. The V end was cut by 0 bases, the J end by 6 bases, with 16 bases between. This CDR3 spans 15 amino acids. As DNA, the CDR3 is TGCGCCAGCAGCTTGGCCCTCGGAATGAAGTCCGAGCAGTACTTC. Its translation is CASSLALGMKSEQYF.

This clonotype has a handful of counts. The rearrangement joins TRBV28 to TRBJ1-6; 8 bases are a match to TRBD1. The length of the CDR3 is 13 residues. The V segment lost 9 bases and the J segment 6 bases; nucleotides outside the gene matches: 4. Germline loops: CDR1 MDHEN, CDR2 SYDVKM. Here the CDR3 DNA reads TGTGCCAGTTTAGACAGGGGTAATTCACCCCTCCACTTT. Translating gives CASLDRGNSPLHF. Full variable domain (outside the CDR3, taken from reference TRBV28 and TRBJ1-6): DVKVTQSSRYLVKRTGEKVFLECVQDMDHENMFWYRQDPGLGLRLIYFSYDVKMKEKGDIPEGYSVSREKKERFSLILESASTNQTSMYLCASLDRGNSPLHFGNGTRLTVT.

This clonotype appeared many times. The rearrangement joins TRBV7-9 to TRBJ2-2; no reliable D call. CDR3 length: 14 residues. With 2 bases removed from V and 2 bases from J, the gap between germline ends came to 6 bases. Germline V gene lookup returns CDR1 SEHNR and CDR2 FQNEAQ (reference sequence). The CDR3 here is CASSLRQNTGELFF. The CDR3 DNA reads as TGTGCCAGCAGCTTAAGGCAAAACACCGGGGAGCTGTTTTTT. Using reference TRBV7-9 and TRBJ2-2 for the parts outside the CDR3, the full variable domain is DTGVSQNPRHKITKRGQNVTFRCDPISEHNRLYWYRQTLGQGPEFLTYFQNEAQLEKSRLLSDRFSAERPKGSFSTLEIQRTEQGDSAMYLCASSLRQNTGELFFGEGSRLTVL.

The CDR3 DNA follows: TGTGCCAGCAGTCCTCCGGGGCAGGGGGTAGAGCAGTTCTTC. Its protein product is CASSPPGQGVEQFF. The chain joins TRBV6-6 to TRBJ2-1; TRBD1 agrees at 7 bases. V was pared by 5 bases and J by 10 bases, with 11 bases of the junction left unmatched. Germline V CDR1 and CDR2: MNHNY, SVGAGI (reference sequence). This CDR3 comprises 14 residues.

Only a few counts were recorded for this clonotype. The genes are TRBV20-1 and TRBJ1-2; maybe TRBD1 (5 bases). CDR1 is DFQATT and CDR2 is SNEGSKA in the germline V gene (reference sequence). V was cut by 1 base and J by 4 bases, with 10 bases left in between. This CDR3 is built from 13 residues. CDR3: CSARVIGGYGYTF. CDR3 DNA sequence: TGCAGTGCTAGAGTAATCGGGGGCTATGGCTACACCTTC.

This clonotype appeared many times. V and J are TRBV29-1 and TRBJ2-7; 11 bases agree with TRBD1. The length of the CDR3 is 14 residues. V dropped 6 bases and J dropped 2; count of bases not matched to a gene: 6. Germline values: CDR1 SQVTM, CDR2 ANQGSEA. The CDR3 sequence: CSVAGQGVTYEQYF. For the CDR3, the DNA is TGCAGCGTGGCGGGACAGGGGGTGACCTACGAGCAGTACTTC.

The J gene is TRBJ2-3, the V gene TRBV3-1, with D maybe TRBD1 (5 bases). Trimming pared 5 bases from V and 5 bases from J, leaving 17 bases between. The length of the CDR3 is 15 residues. Germline CDR1 and CDR2: LGHDT and YNNKEL (reference sequence). The CDR3 sequence is CASSASRGNRDTQYF. CDR3 DNA sequence: TGTGCCAGCAGCGCCTCTAGGGGAAATCGAGATACGCAGTATTTT.